This entry features one TCR beta chain sequence. This clonotype was counted many times. It has no known antigen specificity. Nothing much larger sits one base from this clone, and base qualities are not available. The data stem from a study of human T cells and chemical hapten exposure (dated by TCRdb to the early 2020s). As for the study more broadly: For sensitization, 2% DPC in acetone was applied to a roughly 2 cm by roughly 2 cm area of upper inner arm skin. Weekly therapeutic DPC doses were additionally applied to the scalp of patients throughout the roughly 25-week study period. Blood samples were taken from patients before sensitization (week 0) and then at 2, 6 and about 24 weeks after DPC sensitization. Libraries were pooled for sequencing, and variation in per-sample TCR yields was attributed mainly to small differences in library volumes within the pool. Patch tests used Finn chambers with 0.01% DPC on the upper back, scored after 6 days by International Contact Dermatitis Research Group standards. This study followed changes in the peripheral blood TCR repertoire in vivo during primary and secondary sensitization of alopecia patients to the hapten diphenylcyclopropenone (DPC). Alopecia areata with under or over 50% scalp involvement, alopecia totalis and alopecia universalis were represented in the patient cohort, which was mostly female. Blood for TCR sequencing was provided by twenty-nine alopecia patients at one to four time points (pre-sensitization, 2, 6 and 24 weeks). Results the study describes overall, beyond this receptor: Compared with pre-sensitization or healthy control sets, expanded TCRs formed significantly more large CDR3 similarity clusters, which is consistent with antigen-driven responses. Patch test score correlated positively with the number of PT1 expanded TCRs, reaching significance at thresholds 8, 16 and 32 but not at 4. Because all patients had alopecia, a presumed autoimmune disease, the immune response of the patients might differ from that of healthy individuals. Repeated subsampling changed both the strength of the expansion versus patch-test correlation and the threshold at which that correlation became significant. DPC sensitization did not change the number of TCRs with a frequency above 1 in 1000, and there was no evidence of changes in global repertoire structure.

The CDR3 starts with the cysteine, ends with the phenylalanine, and has 15 residues. The entry retains the CDR3 DNA only, 45 bases that are in frame from base 1. The germline V gene supplies CDR1 MNHEY and CDR2 SVGEGT. V is pared back by 6 bases and J by 0 bases, with 12 bases lying between the germline termini. The library relied on RACE. Sequencing was performed on a NextSeq 500. During library preparation, unique molecular identifiers were attached to individual cDNA molecules so that TCRs could be counted quantitatively and reproducibly. For every blood RNA sample, sequencing covered both the TCR alpha and TCR beta chains. Under the source paper's analysis protocol: The median number of TCRs per sample was roughly 94,000, ranging from about 20,000 to 750,000. V, J and CDR3 annotation of the TCR reads was performed with the Decombinator software suite. To make PS versus PT1 abundance plots, every sample was subsampled to the same number of TCRs (28,000). TCRs were defined as expanded if absent before sensitization and observed at least eight times at the 2-week time point. TCRdb reworked the public reads: Q25 trimming with fastp, MiXCR clone assembly, productive beta chains retained. Entries are consolidated by CDR3 protein sequence, retaining the most common genes and DNA. The V and J calls shown here were made by TCRdb, not taken from the authors' results. The sample includes over 35,000 distinct CDR3 sequences, with more than 8.5% observed a single time. The ten largest clonotypes hold 14% to 15% of the sample.

This sample's time point label indicates: patch test 2, 6 weeks after DPC sensitization. The treatment or condition label for this specimen denotes: therapeutic diphenylcyclopropenone sensitization with weekly scalp DPC. At every patch-test visit, the blood draw took place before the patch test was put on. To be eligible, patients had to be aged 18 to 70, diagnosed with alopecia and judged suitable for DPC therapy, while pregnant patients were excluded. Total RNA was extracted from unfractionated whole blood collected in Tempus Blood RNA tubes. This sequence was found in a woman between 40 and 50 years old with alopecia areata. Some clones in this sample may be carry-over from other donors' samples. The source was whole blood, collected in connection with sensitization to the hapten diphenylcyclopropenone (DPC). The chain is encoded by TRBV6-2 or TRBV6-3 joined to TRBJ2-1; the D segment cannot be called with confidence. The DNA sequence is TGTGCCAGCAGCCGAAGTTGGAGCTCCTACAATGAGCAGTTCTTC. This yields the protein CASSRSWSSYNEQFF.